These T cell receptor beta chains were read from a single sample in a study of T-cell reconstitution after alpha-beta-depleted transplantation in children. MiXCR was run by TCRdb on the PCR reads, yielding one entry per CDR3 protein. Of some 150,000 distinct CDR3 sequences in the sample, about 8.8% were seen once. Material: PBMCs, mostly from graft donor cells, obtained 180 days after TCRalphabeta/CD19-depleted stem cell transplant. Receptors originate from a female patient younger than 10 who had a stem cell transplant for congenital amegakaryocytic thrombocytopenia, so the T cells may come from the graft donor. CDR3s include the opening cysteine and the closing phenylalanine or tryptophan. A D gene is named only where the DNA matches it firmly. Not all rows give a size; the values are once, few, many and, for expanded clones, a class.

CDR3 protein: CASTREPSSYEQYF
CDR3 DNA: TGTGCCAGCACCCGAGAACCCTCATCCTACGAGCAGTACTTC
D gene: -
V gene: TRBV7-2
clone size: many
J gene: TRBJ2-7

CDR3 protein: CASSNDRVSGEQYF
CDR3 DNA: TGTGCCAGCAGTAACGACAGGGTGAGTGGCGAGCAGTACTTC
D gene: TRBD1
V gene: TRBV12-3/TRBV12-4
clone size: many
J gene: TRBJ2-7

CDR3 protein: CASSQEGGTNQPQHF
CDR3 DNA: TGCGCCAGCAGCCAGGAGGGGGGTACCAATCAGCCCCAGCATTTT
D gene: -
V gene: TRBV4-1
clone size: few
J gene: TRBJ1-5

CDR3 protein: CSAIGWPNQPQHF
CDR3 DNA: TGCAGTGCCATAGGGTGGCCCAATCAGCCCCAGCATTTT
D gene: -
V gene: TRBV20-1
clone size: -
J gene: TRBJ1-5

CDR3 protein: CASSWRDRETDTQYF
CDR3 DNA: TGTGCCAGCAGTTGGAGGGACAGGGAGACAGATACGCAGTATTTT
D gene: TRBD1
V gene: TRBV5-8
clone size: many
J gene: TRBJ2-3

CDR3 protein: CASRASGGYNEQFF
CDR3 DNA: TGCGCCAGCAGGGCCTCGGGGGGGTACAATGAGCAGTTCTTC
D gene: TRBD2
V gene: TRBV5-1
clone size: few
J gene: TRBJ2-1

CDR3 protein: CASNFPGQFTEAFF
CDR3 DNA: TGTGCCAGCAACTTCCCGGGACAGTTCACTGAAGCTTTCTTT
D gene: TRBD1
V gene: TRBV12-3/TRBV12-4
clone size: few
J gene: TRBJ1-1

CDR3 protein: CASSPFRVVRNEQFF
CDR3 DNA: TGTGCCAGCAGTCCCTTTAGGGTGGTTCGGAATGAGCAGTTCTTC
D gene: -
V gene: TRBV7-7
clone size: few
J gene: TRBJ2-1

CDR3 protein: CASSYSAGYQPQHF
CDR3 DNA: TGTGCCAGCAGTTACTCGGCAGGGTATCAGCCCCAGCATTTT
D gene: -
V gene: TRBV6-5
clone size: few
J gene: TRBJ1-5

CDR3 protein: CASSQDIGRSTDTQYF
CDR3 DNA: TGTGCCAGCAGCCAAGATATTGGACGGTCCACAGATACGCAGTATTTT
D gene: -
V gene: TRBV4-2
clone size: many
J gene: TRBJ2-3

CDR3 protein: CSATKAGGEWYEQYF
CDR3 DNA: TGCAGTGCCACTAAGGCAGGGGGAGAGTGGTACGAGCAGTACTTC
D gene: TRBD1
V gene: TRBV20-1
clone size: many
J gene: TRBJ2-7

CDR3 protein: CASTHGGQNTDTQYF
CDR3 DNA: TGTGCCAGCACCCACGGGGGGCAAAACACAGATACGCAGTATTTT
D gene: -
V gene: TRBV6-1
clone size: -
J gene: TRBJ2-3

CDR3 protein: CASSTGPGTSDNEQFF
CDR3 DNA: TGTGCCAGCAGTACGGGCCCCGGGACTAGCGACAATGAGCAGTTCTTC
D gene: TRBD2
V gene: TRBV6-1
clone size: few
J gene: TRBJ2-1

CDR3 protein: CSGKRALNTEAFF
CDR3 DNA: TGCAGCGGCAAAAGGGCCTTGAACACTGAAGCTTTCTTT
D gene: -
V gene: TRBV29-1
clone size: many
J gene: TRBJ1-1

CDR3 protein: CASSTLAGYNEQFF
CDR3 DNA: TGTGCCAGCAGTACACTAGCGGGGTACAATGAGCAGTTCTTC
D gene: TRBD2
V gene: TRBV6-2/TRBV6-3
clone size: few
J gene: TRBJ2-1

CDR3 protein: CASSLIAGGPRNEQYF
CDR3 DNA: TGTGCCAGCAGTTTAATAGCGGGGGGGCCAAGGAACGAGCAGTACTTC
D gene: TRBD2
V gene: TRBV12-3/TRBV12-4
clone size: many
J gene: TRBJ2-7

CDR3 protein: CATSDWRGGLTF
CDR3 DNA: TGTGCCACCAGTGATTGGCGGGGGGGTCTTACCTTT
D gene: TRBD2
V gene: TRBV24-1
clone size: few
J gene: TRBJ2-3

CDR3 protein: CASSKDGYGYTF
CDR3 DNA: TGTGCCAGCTCGAAGGATGGCTATGGCTACACCTTC
D gene: -
V gene: TRBV2
clone size: -
J gene: TRBJ1-2

CDR3 protein: CASSLMGLAGGYSGGELFF
CDR3 DNA: TGTGCCAGCAGCTTGATGGGACTAGCGGGAGGCTATAGCGGCGGGGAGCTGTTTTTT
D gene: TRBD2
V gene: TRBV5-4
clone size: many
J gene: TRBJ2-2

CDR3 protein: CASSPGTSGNNEQFF
CDR3 DNA: TGTGCCAGCTCACCCGGGACTAGCGGAAACAATGAGCAGTTCTTC
D gene: TRBD2
V gene: TRBV18
clone size: few
J gene: TRBJ2-1

CDR3 protein: CASSFAVTSGGHQETQYF
CDR3 DNA: TGCGCCAGCAGCTTTGCAGTTACTAGCGGGGGCCACCAAGAGACCCAGTACTTC
D gene: TRBD2
V gene: TRBV5-1
clone size: many
J gene: TRBJ2-5

CDR3 protein: CASSPVLGEETQYF
CDR3 DNA: TGCGCCAGCAGCCCAGTTCTCGGGGAAGAGACCCAGTACTTC
D gene: -
V gene: TRBV5-1
clone size: few
J gene: TRBJ2-5

CDR3 protein: CSARQGSYEQYF
CDR3 DNA: TGCAGTGCGCGACAGGGGAGCTACGAGCAGTACTTC
D gene: TRBD1
V gene: TRBV20-1
clone size: many
J gene: TRBJ2-7

CDR3 protein: CASSLSQRELFF
CDR3 DNA: TGCGCCAGCAGCTTGAGTCAGCGGGAGCTGTTTTTT
D gene: -
V gene: TRBV5-1
clone size: few
J gene: TRBJ2-2

CDR3 protein: CASAQSPRGQGNYGYTF
CDR3 DNA: TGTGCCAGCGCCCAGTCTCCCCGGGGACAGGGGAACTATGGCTACACCTTC
D gene: -
V gene: TRBV21-1
clone size: -
J gene: TRBJ1-2

CDR3 protein: CASSISRERAFF
CDR3 DNA: TGTGCCAGTAGTATCTCCCGGGAGCGAGCTTTCTTT
D gene: -
V gene: TRBV19
clone size: few
J gene: TRBJ1-1

CDR3 protein: CSAERSGRAPYEQYF
CDR3 DNA: TGCAGTGCCGAGAGATCCGGGAGGGCCCCCTACGAGCAGTACTTC
D gene: TRBD2
V gene: TRBV20-1
clone size: many
J gene: TRBJ2-7

CDR3 protein: CASSQGDMVVYTGELFF
CDR3 DNA: TGCGCCAGCAGCCAAGGTGATATGGTGGTGTACACCGGGGAGCTGTTTTTT
D gene: -
V gene: TRBV4-3
clone size: many
J gene: TRBJ2-2

CDR3 protein: CSVRGQGASLTQYF
CDR3 DNA: TGCAGTGTTAGGGGCCAGGGGGCCAGTCTTACGCAGTATTTT
D gene: TRBD1
V gene: TRBV20-1
clone size: once
J gene: TRBJ2-3

CDR3 protein: CASSFPSGANTGELFF
CDR3 DNA: TGCGCCAGCAGCTTTCCTAGCGGGGCGAACACCGGGGAGCTGTTTTTT
D gene: TRBD2
V gene: TRBV5-1
clone size: few
J gene: TRBJ2-2

CDR3 protein: CSVEAWGEQFF
CDR3 DNA: TGCAGCGTGGAAGCTTGGGGTGAGCAGTTCTTC
D gene: -
V gene: TRBV29-1
clone size: many
J gene: TRBJ2-1

CDR3 protein: CASSLSRLGDIQYF
CDR3 DNA: TGTGCCAGCAGCTTATCGCGGCTGGGGGACATTCAGTACTTC
D gene: -
V gene: TRBV7-8
clone size: -
J gene: TRBJ2-4

CDR3 protein: CACKRDSGPDTQYF
CDR3 DNA: TGCGCCTGTAAACGGGACTCTGGCCCAGATACGCAGTATTTT
D gene: -
V gene: TRBV5-1
clone size: many
J gene: TRBJ2-3

CDR3 protein: CASNFVPGQGTTDTQYF
CDR3 DNA: TGTGCCAGCAACTTTGTCCCGGGACAGGGGACCACAGATACGCAGTATTTT
D gene: TRBD1
V gene: TRBV2
clone size: once
J gene: TRBJ2-3

CDR3 protein: CASGLVVSRQAISGNTIYF
CDR3 DNA: TGTGCTAGTGGTTTGGTGGTCAGCCGACAGGCTATCTCTGGAAACACCATATATTTT
D gene: -
V gene: TRBV12-5
clone size: many
J gene: TRBJ1-3

CDR3 protein: CASSPEDTEAFF
CDR3 DNA: TGTGCCAGCAGCCCAGAGGACACTGAAGCTTTCTTT
D gene: -
V gene: TRBV5-5
clone size: many
J gene: TRBJ1-1

CDR3 protein: CASSLFSYEQYF
CDR3 DNA: TGTGCCAGCAGTTTATTTTCCTACGAGCAGTACTTC
D gene: -
V gene: TRBV27
clone size: many
J gene: TRBJ2-7

CDR3 protein: CASSDFPGLAGAGELFF
CDR3 DNA: TGTGCCAGCAGCGATTTTCCGGGACTAGCGGGAGCTGGGGAGCTGTTTTTT
D gene: TRBD2
V gene: TRBV7-2
clone size: many
J gene: TRBJ2-2

CDR3 protein: CASSPSLGPAGYGYTF
CDR3 DNA: TGTGCCAGCAGTCCCAGCTTGGGACCAGCCGGGTATGGCTACACCTTC
D gene: -
V gene: TRBV12-3/TRBV12-4
clone size: many
J gene: TRBJ1-2

CDR3 protein: CASSREVRESTDTQYF
CDR3 DNA: TGCGCCAGCAGCCGAGAAGTCCGGGAGAGCACAGATACGCAGTATTTT
D gene: -
V gene: TRBV4-3
clone size: many
J gene: TRBJ2-3

CDR3 protein: CAWSVLVLGAGELFF
CDR3 DNA: TGTGCCTGGAGTGTACTGGTCCTAGGCGCCGGGGAGCTGTTTTTT
D gene: -
V gene: TRBV30
clone size: many
J gene: TRBJ2-2

CDR3 protein: CASRAGTLRNSPLHF
CDR3 DNA: TGCGCCAGCAGAGCCGGGACACTCCGAAATTCACCCCTCCACTTT
D gene: -
V gene: TRBV5-1
clone size: many
J gene: TRBJ1-6

CDR3 protein: CASSLWVQGEQYF
CDR3 DNA: TGTGCCAGCAGTTTATGGGTCCAAGGAGAGCAGTACTTC
D gene: -
V gene: TRBV28
clone size: -
J gene: TRBJ2-7

CDR3 protein: CSVGGASNTGELFF
CDR3 DNA: TGCAGCGTTGGGGGGGCTTCGAACACCGGGGAGCTGTTTTTT
D gene: -
V gene: TRBV29-1
clone size: many
J gene: TRBJ2-2

CDR3 protein: CSARGSGRWHEQFF
CDR3 DNA: TGCAGTGCTAGAGGCAGCGGGAGGTGGCATGAGCAGTTCTTC
D gene: TRBD2
V gene: TRBV20-1
clone size: -
J gene: TRBJ2-1

CDR3 protein: CASSPQRGFGDEAFF
CDR3 DNA: TGTGCCAGCAGCCCACAGCGGGGGTTCGGTGATGAAGCTTTCTTT
D gene: -
V gene: TRBV7-9
clone size: -
J gene: TRBJ1-1

CDR3 protein: CASSLGSGKGDEQYF
CDR3 DNA: TGTGCCAGCAGTTTAGGGAGCGGGAAGGGCGACGAGCAGTACTTC
D gene: TRBD2
V gene: TRBV27
clone size: many
J gene: TRBJ2-7

CDR3 protein: CASSPGDASSYEQYF
CDR3 DNA: TGTGCCAGTAGTCCGGGGGACGCCAGCTCCTACGAGCAGTACTTC
D gene: -
V gene: TRBV19
clone size: -
J gene: TRBJ2-7

CDR3 protein: CASLPRTKDEQYF
CDR3 DNA: TGTGCCAGCCTGCCCCGGACTAAGGACGAGCAGTACTTC
D gene: -
V gene: TRBV6-2/TRBV6-3
clone size: many
J gene: TRBJ2-7

CDR3 protein: CSVVMGGMSTDTQHF
CDR3 DNA: TGCAGCGTTGTCATGGGGGGGATGAGTACAGATACGCAGCATTTT
D gene: -
V gene: TRBV29-1
clone size: few
J gene: TRBJ1-5

CDR3 protein: CASSFGEFGELFF
CDR3 DNA: TGTGCCAGCAGCTTCGGGGAGTTCGGGGAGCTGTTTTTT
D gene: -
V gene: TRBV5-6
clone size: many
J gene: TRBJ2-2

CDR3 protein: CASSQDLGAYEQYF
CDR3 DNA: TGCGCCAGCAGCCAAGATCTTGGAGCCTACGAGCAGTACTTC
D gene: -
V gene: TRBV4-3
clone size: many
J gene: TRBJ2-7

CDR3 protein: CASCPGHQETQYF
CDR3 DNA: TGTGCCTCGTGCCCGGGACATCAAGAGACCCAGTACTTC
D gene: -
V gene: TRBV7-8
clone size: many
J gene: TRBJ2-5

CDR3 protein: CASRAGGQPQHF
CDR3 DNA: TGTGCCAGCAGGGCGGGGGGTCAGCCCCAGCATTTT
D gene: -
V gene: TRBV25-1
clone size: few
J gene: TRBJ1-5

CDR3 protein: CASSLGTGKETQYF
CDR3 DNA: TGCGCCAGCAGCTTAGGGACAGGGAAGGAGACCCAGTACTTC
D gene: TRBD1
V gene: TRBV5-1
clone size: many
J gene: TRBJ2-5

CDR3 protein: CASRSGVNNEQFF
CDR3 DNA: TGCGCCAGCAGGTCAGGGGTTAACAATGAGCAGTTCTTC
D gene: -
V gene: TRBV5-1
clone size: many
J gene: TRBJ2-1